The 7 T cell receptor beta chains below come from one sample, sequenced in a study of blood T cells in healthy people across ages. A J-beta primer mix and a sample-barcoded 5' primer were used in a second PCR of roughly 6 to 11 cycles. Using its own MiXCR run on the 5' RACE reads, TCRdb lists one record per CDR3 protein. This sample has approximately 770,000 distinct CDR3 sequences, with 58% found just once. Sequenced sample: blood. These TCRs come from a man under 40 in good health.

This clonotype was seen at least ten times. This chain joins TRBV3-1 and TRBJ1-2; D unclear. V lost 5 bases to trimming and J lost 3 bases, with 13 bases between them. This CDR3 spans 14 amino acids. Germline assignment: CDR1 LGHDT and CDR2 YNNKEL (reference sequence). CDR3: CASSDDALYYGYTF. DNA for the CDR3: TGTGCCAGCAGCGACGACGCACTATACTATGGCTACACCTTC.

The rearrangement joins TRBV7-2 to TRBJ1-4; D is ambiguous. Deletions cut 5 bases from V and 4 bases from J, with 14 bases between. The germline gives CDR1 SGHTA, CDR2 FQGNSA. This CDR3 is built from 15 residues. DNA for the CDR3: TGTGCCAGCAGCGTAGGCCCCCGGGGTAATGAAAAACTGTTTTTT. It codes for CASSVGPRGNEKLFF. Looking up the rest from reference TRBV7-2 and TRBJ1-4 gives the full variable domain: GAGVSQSPSNKVTEKGKDVELRCDPISGHTALYWYRQSLGQGLEFLIYFQGNSAPDKSGLPSDRFSAERTGGSVSTLTIQRTQQEDSAVYLCASSVGPRGNEKLFFGSGTQLSVL.

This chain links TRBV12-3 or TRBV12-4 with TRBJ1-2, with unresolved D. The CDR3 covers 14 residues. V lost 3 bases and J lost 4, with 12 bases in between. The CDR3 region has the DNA TGTGCCAGCAGTTTGGACGGCGGGCCCTATGGCTACACCTTC. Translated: CASSLDGGPYGYTF.

In DNA form, the CDR3 reads TGTGCCAGCAGTGAAAGAGCGGGGCCCTACAATGAGCAGTACTTC. Its protein is CASSERAGPYNEQYF. This sequence joins TRBV2 and TRBJ2-1, with 7 bases aligning to TRBD2. The last part of the DNA fits TRBJ2-7 better; the J call may be wrong. Germline V gene sequence: CDR1 SNHLY, CDR2 FYNNEI. CDR3 size: 15 residues.

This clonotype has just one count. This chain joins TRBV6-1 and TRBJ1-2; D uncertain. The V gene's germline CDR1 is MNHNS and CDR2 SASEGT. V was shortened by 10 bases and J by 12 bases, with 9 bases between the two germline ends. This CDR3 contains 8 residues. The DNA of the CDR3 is TGTGCCACTCCGTTAGACACCTTC. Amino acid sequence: CATPLDTF.

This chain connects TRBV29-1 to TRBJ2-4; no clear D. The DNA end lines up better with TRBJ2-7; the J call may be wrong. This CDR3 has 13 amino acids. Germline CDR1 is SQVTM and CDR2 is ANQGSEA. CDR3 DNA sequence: TGCAGCGTTGTACTGGCGTCCACCTACGAGCAGTACTTC. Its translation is CSVVLASTYEQYF.

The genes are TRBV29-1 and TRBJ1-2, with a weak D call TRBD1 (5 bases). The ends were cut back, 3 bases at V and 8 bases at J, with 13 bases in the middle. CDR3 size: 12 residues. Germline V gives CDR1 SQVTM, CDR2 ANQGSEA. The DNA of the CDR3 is TGCAGCGTTGAGCGGGACTTTGACGGCTACACCTTC. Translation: CSVERDFDGYTF.